This TCR beta chain was sequenced during a study of cytomegalovirus exposure and HLA in healthy donors. The study, taken as a whole, reports: Being productive about 87% or about 30% of the time was typical of most TCR beta V segments in an earlier analysis.

The PCR used 60 Vbeta and 13 Jbeta primers. Clones were read by immunoSEQ multiplex PCR, and TCRdb kept only the in-frame ones, dropping some. The sample gives 120,000 to 150,000 clones, about 86% of which show up once; 3.5% to 5% is in the top ten. A word on this clone: Antigen unknown.

Sequenced sample: PBMCs. The source of this sequence is a man aged 35 to 55 in good health and CMV-seropositive.

Written as DNA, the CDR3 is TGTGCCAGCAGTTACGGGGGGATTGGTGGCTACACCTTC. Its translation: CASSYGGIGGYTF. The chain employs TRBV6-5 and TRBJ1-2, with a possible D match to TRBD1 (5 bases). CDR3 size: 13 residues. Germline loops: CDR1 MNHEY, CDR2 SVGAGI. The ends were cut back, 2 bases at V and 7 bases at J, with 11 bases in the middle.